This T cell receptor beta chain comes out of a study of blood T cells in healthy people across ages. About the research overall: Template-switching capture recovered about one barcoded beta molecule per two T cells.

This clonotype came up a few times. The antigen is undetermined. V was clipped by 0 bases and J by 9 bases, with 14 bases between them. The CDR3 has 14 amino acids. CDR1 and CDR2 from the germline V gene are LGHNA and YNFKEQ. Study-level findings and limits: Expanded clonotype shifts may have been confounded, as the donors had an unknown CMV status. Both higher diversity and more naive CD4+ cells marked long-lived donors when set against aged donors.

The second PCR ran roughly 6 to 11 cycles with a sample-barcoded 5' primer and J-beta primers. Every cDNA molecule bore a tag from a template-switch adaptor containing 12 random nucleotides. MiXCR, run by TCRdb on the 5' RACE reads, gives a single entry per CDR3 protein. Altogether 700,000 to 850,000 distinct CDR3 sequences are present, roughly 40% being singletons, with the ten largest covering about an eighth. The receptor comes from a man younger than 35 in good health. The rearrangement links TRBV4-2 to TRBJ1-2; a weak D match, TRBD1 (5 bases). The sample comprised blood. The CDR3 bases are TGTGCCAGCAGCCAAGATAGGGACCGCCCTCGCTACACCTTC. It is translated as CASSQDRDRPRYTF.